A single sample gave rise to the 5 T cell receptor beta chains below, sequenced in a study of shared clonotypes between healthy human individuals. Data came from immunoSEQ multiplex PCR; TCRdb stores just in-frame clones and leaves some out. Of about 2.4 million clones in the sample, about 92% were seen once. Sequencing was carried out using naive CD4+ T cells sorted from blood. As for subset: CD45RA+ positively selected. These receptors were taken from a man aged 18 to 35 in good health.

To note about this clone: The same CDR3 arises from other DNA sequences in this sample as well. The rearrangement joins TRBV28 to TRBJ1-2; TRBD1 might be the D (5 bases). Trimming left V 4 bases short and J 2 bases short, with 11 bases between. Per germline, CDR1 MDHEN and CDR2 SYDVKM. The CDR3 is 14 residues long. The CDR3 coding sequence is TGTGCCAGCAGTTCCGGGACGGGGAACTATGGCTACACCTTC. This translates into CASSSGTGNYGYTF.

The rearrangement links TRBV12-5 to TRBJ2-7, with TRBD2 matching 11 bases. Germline CDR1 and CDR2: LGHNT and FRNRAP. Trimming took 7 bases from V and 3 from J; bases not matched to a gene: 8. The CDR3 is 15 residues long. In nucleotides, the CDR3 is TGTGCTAGTGCCCAAGCGGGGACTAGCGGCTACGAGCAGTACTTC. This translates into CASAQAGTSGYEQYF.

CDR3 region: CASSFQGFGVQAFF. Written as DNA, the CDR3 is TGTGCCAGCAGCTTTCAGGGCTTCGGGGTACAAGCTTTCTTT. The V gene is TRBV7-9, the J gene TRBJ1-1, with D maybe TRBD1 (5 bases). The V end lost 3 bases, the J end lost 9 bases, and 17 bases lay between the germline ends. The germline gives CDR1 SEHNR, CDR2 FQNEAQ (reference sequence). The CDR3 extends over 14 amino acids.

This clone was seen only a few times. V gene TRBV7-9 combines with J gene TRBJ1-4, with TRBD1 matching 8 bases. The germline gives CDR1 SEHNR, CDR2 FQNEAQ (reference sequence). The CDR3 sequence is 14 residues long. With V trimmed by 6 bases and J by 5 bases, 5 bases remained unmatched. The CDR3 DNA is TGTGCCAGCAGTCAAGGGACAGGAAATGAAAAACTGTTTTTT. Its protein product is CASSQGTGNEKLFF.

V and J are TRBV4-1 and TRBJ2-3; D unresolved. Germline V gives CDR1 MGHRA, CDR2 YSYEKL. V was trimmed by 0 bases and J by 0 bases, leaving 10 bases between them. CDR3 length: 16 residues. Here the CDR3 DNA reads TGCGCCAGCAGCCAAGATCGGGCGTCTAGCACAGATACGCAGTATTTT. It is translated as CASSQDRASSTDTQYF.